This TCR beta chain is drawn from a study of T cells in Graves' hyperthyroidism and ophthalmopathy. Study observations and caveats: In blood, most of the thyroid clonotypes expanded above 0.001 were also present. Stable hyperthyroidism and ophthalmopathy were separated using 13 V-J signatures.

Disease duration was under 3 months in the ophthalmopathy patients, who also had a Clinical Activity Score of at least 3 and a NOSPECS grade of at least 4. The CDR3 has 15 residues. The germline gives CDR1 SGHRS, CDR2 YFSETQ. V was pared by 6 bases and J by 2 bases, with 4 bases of the junction left unmatched. This clonotype was found many times. Its antigen remains unknown. RNA transcripts were the template for amplifying TCR beta CDR3 regions. The HTBI primer set was used in a first-round RT-PCR of the TCR CDR3. One entry per CDR3 protein, called by TCRdb with MiXCR from the multiplex PCR reads. This table holds around 390,000 distinct CDR3 sequences, around 15% found once.

The gene calls are TRBV5-1 and TRBJ2-1; 11 bases are shared with TRBD2. The sample taken for sequencing was blood. The clonotype comes from a woman aged 25 to 45 with Graves' ophthalmopathy. CDR3 in DNA: TGCGCCAGCATCGGGACTAGCGGAACCTACAATGAGCAGTTCTTC. Translating gives CASIGTSGTYNEQFF. Combining the CDR3 with reference TRBV5-1 and TRBJ2-1 gives the whole variable domain KAGVTQTPRYLIKTRGQQVTLSCSPISGHRSVSWYQQTPGQGLQFLFEYFSETQRNKGNFPGRFSGRQFSNSRSEMNVSTLELGDSALYLCASIGTSGTYNEQFFGPGTRLTVL.